Below, 32 T cell receptor beta chains from the same sample are listed, as sequenced in a study of T-cell reconstitution after alpha-beta-depleted transplantation in children. TCRbeta library preparation incorporated unique molecular identifiers. Each CDR3 protein is one row after TCRdb ran MiXCR on the PCR reads. The table lists approximately 420,000 distinct CDR3 sequences, 11% of them singletons. Specimen: PBMCs from the stem cell graft donor, collected from the stem cell graft. These receptor sequences come from a human donor who donated a stem cell graft to a child with acute myeloid leukemia.

This clonotype appeared many times. The rearrangement joins TRBV6-4 to TRBJ2-1; no clear D. Germline V gene lookup returns CDR1 MRHNA and CDR2 SNTAGT. This CDR3 region has 15 residues. The germline V and J ends were trimmed by 10 bases and 8 bases, with 24 bases remaining between them. The CDR3 sequence is CAKLDWASNVDEQFF. In DNA form, the CDR3 reads TGTGCCAAACTCGACTGGGCATCAAATGTCGATGAGCAGTTCTTC.

The chain uses TRBV12-3 or TRBV12-4 and TRBJ1-3; no clear D gene. This CDR3 region has 16 residues. The V gene lost 3 bases and the J gene lost 1 base, with 13 bases spanning the gap. The CDR3 DNA reads as TGTGCCAGCAGTTTCGGCAGGCGGCCGTCTGGAAACACCATATATTTT. Its protein is CASSFGRRPSGNTIYF.

The sample holds many counts of this clonotype. The V and J genes are TRBV27 and TRBJ2-1; 7 bases match TRBD2. The V segment lost 5 bases and the J segment 1 base; nucleotides outside the gene matches: 2. The CDR3 is 14 residues long. Germline assignment: CDR1 MNHEY and CDR2 SMNVEV (reference sequence). The CDR3 DNA reads as TGTGCCAGCAGTCCGGGGGGATCCTACAATGAGCAGTTCTTC. Its protein product is CASSPGGSYNEQFF.

This clonotype was seen a handful of times. V is TRBV7-2 and J is TRBJ2-5; no firm D call. The CDR3 has 16 amino acids. Per the germline V gene, CDR1 is SGHTA and CDR2 is FQGNSA. V lost 1 base, J lost 1 base, and 13 bases lay in between. CDR3 loop: CASSLVRNLPQETQYF. The CDR3 coding sequence is TGTGCCAGCAGCTTAGTCCGGAACTTACCCCAAGAGACCCAGTACTTC.

This clonotype was recorded at least ten times. This chain links TRBV27 with TRBJ2-4; D gene unclear. The CDR3 runs to 11 residues. The germline V and J ends were trimmed by 10 bases and 7 bases, with 11 bases remaining between them. In germline, CDR1 is MNHEY, CDR2 SMNVEV (reference sequence). The CDR3 DNA sequence: TGTGCCACCTCGTCCAGGAACATTCAGTACTTC. Protein product: CATSSRNIQYF.

This clonotype has more than one count but fewer than ten. The chain combines TRBV11-2 with TRBJ1-1, with D possibly TRBD1 on 5 matching bases. This CDR3 has 14 residues. The germline V and J ends were trimmed by 5 bases and 4 bases, with 14 bases remaining between them. Per the germline V gene, CDR1 is SGHAT and CDR2 is FQNNGV. The chain's CDR3 is CASSRWGEGTEAFF. CDR3 bases: TGTGCCAGCAGCCGCTGGGGGGAGGGCACTGAAGCTTTCTTT.

The chain has TRBV5-1 and TRBJ2-5; 9 bases match TRBD1. In germline, CDR1 is SGHRS, CDR2 YFSETQ. V shed 4 bases and J 3 bases; nucleotides not matched to a gene: 10. The CDR3 spans 16 residues. The CDR3 is CASSAGATGGEETQYF. CDR3 DNA sequence: TGCGCCAGCAGCGCCGGGGCGACAGGGGGGGAAGAGACCCAGTACTTC.

DNA of the CDR3: TGCAGTGCTAGAGATTTGGACAGGGGGCAAGATACGCAGTATTTT. Its protein product is CSARDLDRGQDTQYF. The chain uses TRBV20-1 and TRBJ2-3, with TRBD1 matching 11 bases. Germline CDR1 reads DFQATT; CDR2 reads SNEGSKA (reference sequence). V gave up 0 bases and J gave up 5 bases; unmatched junction bases: 4. The CDR3 is 15 amino acids.

This clonotype has ten or more counts. This chain links TRBV5-1 with TRBJ1-2; tentatively, D is TRBD1 (5 bases). The CDR3 is 15 amino acids. V lost 0 bases, J lost 3 bases, and 12 bases lay in between. Germline lookup yields CDR1 SGHRS and CDR2 YFSETQ. The CDR3 bases are TGCGCCAGCAGCTTGGGTGCAGGGCCGGACTATGGCTACACCTTC. Its translation: CASSLGAGPDYGYTF.

The chain joins TRBV7-6 to TRBJ1-1, with D unclear. Looked up from germline, CDR1 is SGHVS and CDR2 is FNYEAQ. V was trimmed by 1 base and J by 0 bases, leaving 12 bases between them. The CDR3 extends over 16 amino acids. Here the CDR3 DNA reads TGTGCCAGCAGCTTAGAACCAGAGCCCTTGAACACTGAAGCTTTCTTT. It encodes CASSLEPEPLNTEAFF.

The chain carries TRBV5-1 and TRBJ2-3; 8 bases line up with TRBD1. Germline lookup yields CDR1 SGHRS and CDR2 YFSETQ. Germline trimming cut 3 bases from V and 4 bases from J; bases unmatched to any gene: 4. This CDR3 region has 14 residues. The CDR3 region is CASSYQTGADTQYF. CDR3 in DNA: TGCGCCAGCAGCTATCAGACAGGGGCAGATACGCAGTATTTT.

The chain combines TRBV5-4 with TRBJ2-5; possible D gene TRBD2, 5 bases. The CDR3 is 16 residues long. Looked up from germline, CDR1 is SGHNT and CDR2 is YYREEE (reference sequence). Trimming removed 2 bases from V and 5 bases from J, with 19 bases in between. The CDR3 DNA is TGTGCCAGCAGCTTACCCGGGTCCAGGCGAGGGGAGACCCAGTACTTC. This codes for CASSLPGSRRGETQYF.

The chain couples TRBV20-1 to TRBJ1-1; no reliable D call. V was shortened by 2 bases and J by 6 bases, with 10 bases between the two germline ends. This CDR3 has 12 residues. Germline CDR1 is DFQATT and CDR2 is SNEGSKA (reference sequence). CDR3 nucleotide sequence: TGCAGTGCTAGATCGTTATTGTCTGAAGCTTTCTTT. This encodes CSARSLLSEAFF.

The rearrangement uses TRBV7-9 and TRBJ2-7; D not resolved. The CDR3 covers 12 residues. V lost 5 bases to trimming and J lost 4 bases, with 9 bases between them. Germline V gene sequence: CDR1 SEHNR, CDR2 FQNEAQ (reference sequence). The CDR3: CASSALGYEQYF. The CDR3 DNA reads TGTGCCAGCAGCGCCCTAGGGTACGAGCAGTACTTC.

The CDR3 coding sequence is TGCGCCAGCAGCCAAGAGGGACAGGGATATAGCAATCAGCCCCAGCATTTT. This gives the protein CASSQEGQGYSNQPQHF. The chain uses TRBV4-1 and TRBJ1-5; TRBD1 matches 9 bases. Germline CDR1 MGHRA, CDR2 YSYEKL. Trimming cost V 0 bases and J 0 bases; bases outside gene matches: 3. The CDR3 contains 17 residues.

The V and J genes are TRBV11-1 and TRBJ2-2; D is perhaps TRBD2 (6 bases). V dropped 1 base and J dropped 1 base, with 13 bases sitting between them. The CDR3 has 17 residues. The V gene's germline CDR1 is SGHAT and CDR2 FQDESV (reference sequence). The CDR3: CASSLEEISGNTGELFF. CDR3 DNA sequence: TGTGCCAGCAGCTTAGAAGAGATTAGCGGGAACACCGGGGAGCTGTTTTTT.

This clonotype was picked up a small number of times. The chain is built from TRBV25-1 and TRBJ1-1; 7 bases line up with TRBD1. The trim removed 11 bases at V and 0 bases at J, leaving 9 bases unmatched. Germline V lookup: CDR1 MGHDK, CDR2 SYGVNS. The CDR3 has 14 amino acids. CDR3 sequence (DNA): TGTGCCGCAGCAGGGGGACAGATGAACACTGAAGCTTTCTTT. Translated: CAAAGGQMNTEAFF.

The chain employs TRBV7-2 and TRBJ2-1; D possibly uses TRBD1 or TRBD2 (5 bases each). CDR1 SGHTA and CDR2 FQGNSA come from the germline V gene. This CDR3 is 14 amino acids long. With 5 bases removed from V and 9 bases from J, the gap between germline ends came to 17 bases. CDR3: CASSPTGTPAEQFF. CDR3 DNA: TGTGCCAGCAGCCCGACCGGGACCCCGGCTGAGCAGTTCTTC. The whole variable domain, filled in from reference TRBV7-2 and TRBJ2-1, reads GAGVSQSPSNKVTEKGKDVELRCDPISGHTALYWYRQSLGQGLEFLIYFQGNSAPDKSGLPSDRFSAERTGGSVSTLTIQRTQQEDSAVYLCASSPTGTPAEQFFGPGTRLTVL.

This chain connects TRBV20-1 to TRBJ2-6; 9 bases map to TRBD1. CDR3 length: 16 amino acids. After removal of 3 bases from V and 4 bases from J, the junction contained 7 bases not matched to a gene. CDR1 DFQATT and CDR2 SNEGSKA come from the germline V gene (reference sequence). The CDR3 DNA follows: TGCAGTGCTAGGACGGACAGGGGATTCGGGGCCAACGTCCTGACTTTC. It codes for CSARTDRGFGANVLTF.

The chain employs TRBV7-8 and TRBJ2-7; TRBD1 agrees at 8 bases. V was pared by 1 base and J by 3 bases, with 2 bases of the junction left unmatched. The CDR3 totals 14 residues. The germline gives CDR1 SGHVS, CDR2 FQNEAQ. This CDR3 reads CASSLEDRDYEQYF. CDR3 nucleotides: TGTGCCAGCAGCTTAGAGGACAGGGACTACGAGCAGTACTTC.

In its sample, this clonotype was seen many times. The gene calls are TRBV18 and TRBJ2-3; D is possibly TRBD1 or TRBD2 (5 bases each). The CDR3 has 14 residues. With 6 bases removed from V and 0 bases from J, the gap between germline ends came to 10 bases. Germline V gene sequence: CDR1 KGHSH, CDR2 LQKENI. The CDR3 coding sequence is TGTGCCAGCTCCCCGTGGGGGAGCACAGATACGCAGTATTTT. Translation: CASSPWGSTDTQYF.

The rearrangement links TRBV12-3 or TRBV12-4 to TRBJ1-2; D not resolved. Trimming took 4 bases from V and 3 from J, leaving 6 bases between them. This CDR3 has 12 amino acids. CDR3 region: CASSSQYYGYTF. CDR3 DNA sequence: TGTGCCAGCAGTTCACAATACTATGGCTACACCTTC.

J is TRBJ2-5 and V is TRBV3-1; D is perhaps TRBD1 or TRBD2 (6 bases each). Trimming removed 0 bases at V and 4 bases at J, with 12 bases between. Looked up from germline, CDR1 is LGHDT and CDR2 is YNNKEL (reference sequence). This CDR3 contains 15 residues. The CDR3 reads CASSQDVGGAETQYF. The CDR3 nucleotides read TGTGCCAGCAGCCAAGATGTGGGGGGCGCAGAGACCCAGTACTTC.

This clonotype was picked up a small number of times. The chain couples TRBV20-1 to TRBJ2-3; D unresolved. V lost 3 bases and J 1 base, leaving 11 bases between the germline ends. This CDR3 is 14 amino acids long. Germline V gene lookup returns CDR1 DFQATT and CDR2 SNEGSKA (reference sequence). CDR3 loop: CSARVSYGTDTQYF. CDR3 bases: TGCAGTGCTAGGGTCTCCTACGGCACAGATACGCAGTATTTT.

This clonotype was observed a handful of times. The chain combines TRBV5-1 with TRBJ2-6; no definite D call. Trimming left V 0 bases short and J 1 base short, with 11 bases between. The CDR3 runs 17 residues. Germline values: CDR1 SGHRS, CDR2 YFSETQ. CDR3 residues: CASSLAIGSSGANVLTF. The CDR3 DNA is TGCGCCAGCAGCTTGGCCATTGGTTCTTCTGGGGCCAACGTCCTGACTTTC.

The chain employs TRBV7-3 and TRBJ2-1, with TRBD1 matching over 7 bases. Per germline, CDR1 SGHTA and CDR2 FQGTGA. This CDR3 comprises 14 residues. The junction had 3 bases not matched to a gene; V was cut back by 5 bases and J by 2 bases. This CDR3 reads CASSPDRTYNEQFF. The DNA for the CDR3 is TGTGCCAGCAGCCCGGACAGGACCTACAATGAGCAGTTCTTC.

The CDR3 nucleotides read TGTGCCAGCAGTTTATCGATAGGGGGCCAAGAGACCCAGTACTTC. Protein product: CASSLSIGGQETQYF. This chain joins TRBV27 and TRBJ2-5; perhaps TRBD1 as D (6 bases). Trimming took 0 bases from V and 1 from J, leaving 9 bases between them. CDR1 is MNHEY, CDR2 SMNVEV, per germline (reference sequence). The CDR3 covers 15 residues.

The CDR3 sequence is CASSPPPGQGHNEQFF. CDR3 nucleotides: TGTGCCAGCAGTCCCCCCCCGGGACAGGGGCACAATGAGCAGTTCTTC. This chain joins TRBV6-1 and TRBJ2-1, with 10 bases that match TRBD1. The junction had 9 bases not matched to a gene; V was cut back by 5 bases and J by 5 bases. CDR1 and CDR2 from the germline V gene are MNHNS and SASEGT. The CDR3 runs to 16 residues.

A few counts support this clonotype. The rearrangement links TRBV7-2 to TRBJ2-5, with D hard to call. The CDR3 is made up of 13 amino acids. The V and J ends lost 5 bases and 5 bases respectively, with 12 bases between them. The V gene's germline CDR1 is SGHTA and CDR2 FQGNSA. The CDR3 sequence is CASSLPGMETQYF. In DNA form, the CDR3 reads TGTGCCAGCAGCCTCCCCGGCATGGAGACCCAGTACTTC.

The V gene is TRBV5-1, the J gene TRBJ2-5, with D perhaps matching TRBD1 or TRBD2 (5 bases each). The V end was cut by 3 bases, the J end by 7 bases, with 16 bases between. Germline V CDR1 and CDR2: SGHRS, YFSETQ. The CDR3 extends over 14 amino acids. Here the CDR3 reads CASSSGLLCWTQYF. CDR3 in DNA: TGCGCCAGCAGCTCGGGGCTGCTCTGTTGGACCCAGTACTTC.

The rearrangement links TRBV11-2 to TRBJ1-1; D unclear. V lost 1 base and J lost 1, with 10 bases in between. Per germline, CDR1 SGHAT and CDR2 FQNNGV. The CDR3 runs 15 residues. The CDR3 protein is CASSLVSGPNTEAFF. CDR3 sequence (DNA): TGTGCCAGCAGCTTAGTATCAGGCCCGAACACTGAAGCTTTCTTT.

This chain joins TRBV7-2 and TRBJ2-7; 7 bases map to TRBD1. The CDR3 sequence is 16 residues long. Germline CDR1 SGHTA, CDR2 FQGNSA. The V segment lost 4 bases and the J segment 2 bases; nucleotides outside the gene matches: 11. Here the CDR3 reads CASSYSGTESPYEQYF. Here the CDR3 DNA reads TGTGCCAGCAGCTACTCCGGGACAGAAAGCCCCTACGAGCAGTACTTC.